This T cell receptor beta chain was captured in a study of post-analysis software for immune sequencing data. Study-wide findings and caveats: Controls significantly exceeded multiple sclerosis patients in normalized Chao1 diversity. The F measure placed samples prepared in the same batch into strongly shared clusters. Patients carried roughly five TRBV segments more frequently than controls did, and TRBV5-6, TRBV5-1 and TRBV20-1 were among them.

Only a few counts were recorded for this clonotype. Its target is not known. V shed 5 bases, J shed 7 bases, and the junction held 14 bases outside the gene matches. The germline V gene has CDR1 SGHAT and CDR2 FQNNGV. This CDR3 contains 17 residues. Prepared TCR beta cDNA libraries contained unique molecular identifiers. TCRdb passed the PCR reads through MiXCR, listing each CDR3 protein once. Among under 900,000 distinct CDR3 sequences listed, approximately 50% were seen once. The V and J genes are TRBV11-2 and TRBJ2-1, with TRBD2 identical over 10 bases. The sequenced sample consisted of blood. This TCR derives from a girl under 18 with multiple sclerosis. CDR3 residues: CASSRTRASGGWNEQFF. The CDR3 DNA reads TGTGCCAGCAGCCGAACCAGGGCTAGCGGGGGCTGGAATGAGCAGTTCTTC.